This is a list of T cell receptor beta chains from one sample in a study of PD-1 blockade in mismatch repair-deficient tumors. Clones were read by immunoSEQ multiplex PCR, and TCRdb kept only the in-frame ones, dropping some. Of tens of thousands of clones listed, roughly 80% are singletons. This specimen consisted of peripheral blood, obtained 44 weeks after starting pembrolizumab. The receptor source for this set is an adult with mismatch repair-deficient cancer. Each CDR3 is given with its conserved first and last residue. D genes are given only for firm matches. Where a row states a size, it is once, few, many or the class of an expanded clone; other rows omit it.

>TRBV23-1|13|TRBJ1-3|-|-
CASSHISGNTIYF
TGCGCCAGCAGCCACATCTCTGGAAACACCATATATTTT
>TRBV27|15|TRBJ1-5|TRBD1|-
CASSLTGGAILPQHF
TGTGCCAGCAGTTTAACAGGGGGCGCGATCCTGCCCCAGCATTTT
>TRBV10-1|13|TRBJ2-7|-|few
CASSASSRGEQYF
TGCGCCAGCAGTGCCAGCAGTCGGGGCGAGCAGTACTTC
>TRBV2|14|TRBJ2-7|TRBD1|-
CASSWTGGSYEQYF
TGTGCCAGCAGTTGGACAGGGGGCTCCTACGAGCAGTACTTC
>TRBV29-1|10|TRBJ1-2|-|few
CSVVEYGYTF
TGCAGCGTTGTGGAGTATGGCTACACCTTC
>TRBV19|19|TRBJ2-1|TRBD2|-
CASSQGVLAGGYSYNEQFF
TGTGCCAGTAGCCAGGGGGTTCTAGCGGGAGGCTACTCCTACAATGAGCAGTTCTTC
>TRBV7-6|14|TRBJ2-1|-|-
CASSGPGAYNEQFF
TGTGCCAGCAGCGGGCCGGGAGCCTACAATGAGCAGTTCTTC
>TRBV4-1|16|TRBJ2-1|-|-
CASSQEGLVGGNEQFF
TGCGCCAGCAGCCAAGAAGGGTTAGTTGGGGGGAATGAGCAGTTCTTC
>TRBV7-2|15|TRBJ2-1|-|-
CASSPGTSTYNEQFF
TGTGCCAGCAGCCCCGGGACTTCAACCTACAATGAGCAGTTCTTC
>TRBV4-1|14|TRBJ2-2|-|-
CASSQATGRGELFF
TGCGCCAGCAGCCAAGCTACAGGACGCGGGGAGCTGTTTTTT
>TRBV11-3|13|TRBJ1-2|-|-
CASSSRTDYGYTF
TGTGCCAGCAGCTCGAGGACGGATTATGGCTACACCTTC
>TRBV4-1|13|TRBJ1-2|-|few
CASSQDEGTGYTF
TGCGCCAGCAGCCAAGATGAGGGGACGGGCTACACCTTC
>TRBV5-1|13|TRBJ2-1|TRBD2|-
CASWGLAGSEQFF
TGCGCCAGCTGGGGACTAGCGGGATCCGAGCAGTTCTTC
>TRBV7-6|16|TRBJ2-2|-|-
CASSRRGVIDTGELFF
TGTGCCAGCAGCCGAAGGGGGGTTATAGACACCGGGGAGCTGTTTTTT
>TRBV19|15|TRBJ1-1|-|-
CASSASGDRNTEAFF
TGTGCCAGTAGCGCTTCGGGGGACCGGAACACTGAAGCTTTCTTT
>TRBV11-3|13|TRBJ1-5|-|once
CASSRGTGQPQHF
TGTGCCAGCAGCAGAGGGACGGGTCAGCCCCAGCATTTT
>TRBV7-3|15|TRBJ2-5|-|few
CASSLFGHNQETQYF
TGTGCCAGCAGCTTATTCGGGCACAACCAAGAGACCCAGTACTTC
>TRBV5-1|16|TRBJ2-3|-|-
CASSLGAGPLTDTQYF
TGCGCCAGCAGCTTGGGGGCAGGGCCCTTGACAGATACGCAGTATTTT
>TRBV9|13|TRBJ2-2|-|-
CASSVVEGQQLFF
TGTGCCAGCAGCGTAGTAGAGGGCCAGCAGCTGTTTTTT
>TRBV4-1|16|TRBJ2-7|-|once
CASSQEVGYASYEQYF
TGCGCCAGCAGCCAAGAGGTTGGTTATGCCTCCTACGAGCAGTACTTC
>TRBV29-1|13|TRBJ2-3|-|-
CSALLPLKDTQYF
TGCAGCGCGCTCTTACCTCTGAAAGATACGCAGTATTTT
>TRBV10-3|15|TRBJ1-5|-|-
CAISDAGAGNQPQHF
TGTGCCATCAGTGATGCAGGGGCTGGCAATCAGCCCCAGCATTTT
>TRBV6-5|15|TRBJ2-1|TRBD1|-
CATPETGEAYNEQFF
TGTGCCACCCCTGAAACAGGGGAAGCATACAATGAGCAGTTCTTC
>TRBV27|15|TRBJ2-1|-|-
CASSPRGRSYNEQFF
TGTGCCAGCAGCCCGAGAGGGAGATCATACAATGAGCAGTTCTTC
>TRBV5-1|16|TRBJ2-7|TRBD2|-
CASSLEASGFSYEQYF
TGCGCCAGCAGCTTGGAGGCTAGCGGTTTCTCCTACGAGCAGTACTTC
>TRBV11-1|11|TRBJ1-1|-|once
CASSLDTEAFF
TGTGCCAGCAGCTTAGACACTGAAGCTTTCTTT
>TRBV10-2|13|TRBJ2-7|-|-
CASSEGRDSEQYF
TGCGCCAGCAGTGAGGGGAGGGACAGCGAGCAGTACTTC
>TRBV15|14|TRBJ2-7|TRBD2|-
CATSGGGDSYEQYF
TGTGCCACCAGCGGCGGGGGGGACTCCTACGAGCAGTACTTC
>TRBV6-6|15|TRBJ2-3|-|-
CASSYDSSTTDTQYF
TGTGCCAGCAGTTACGACTCGTCGACCACAGATACGCAGTATTTT
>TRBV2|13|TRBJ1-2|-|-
CASSTTGLTGYTF
TGTGCCAGCAGCACCACAGGGTTGACGGGCTACACCTTC
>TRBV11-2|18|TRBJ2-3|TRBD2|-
CASSTGPGLAGVGDTQYF
TGTGCCAGCAGCACTGGACCAGGACTAGCGGGAGTGGGAGATACGCAGTATTTT
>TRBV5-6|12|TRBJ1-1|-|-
CASEFQFAEAFF
TGTGCCAGCGAATTCCAGTTCGCTGAAGCTTTCTTT
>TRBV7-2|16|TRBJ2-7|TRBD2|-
CASSSSLAGGSYEQYF
TGTGCCAGCAGCTCCTCCCTAGCGGGAGGGTCCTACGAGCAGTACTTC
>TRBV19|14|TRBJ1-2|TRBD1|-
CASRTGAVAFGYTF
TGTGCCAGTAGAACAGGGGCCGTGGCATTTGGGTACACCTTC
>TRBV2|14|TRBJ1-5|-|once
CASSERQGISPQHF
TGTGCCAGCAGTGAACGCCAGGGGATCAGCCCCCAGCATTTT
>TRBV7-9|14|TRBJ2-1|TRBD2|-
CASSRLASGYEQFF
TGTGCCAGCAGCCGACTAGCTTCTGGCTATGAGCAGTTCTTC
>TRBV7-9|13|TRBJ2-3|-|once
CASSLASEEVEYF
TGTGCCAGCAGCTTAGCCTCCGAAGAGGTGGAGTATTTT
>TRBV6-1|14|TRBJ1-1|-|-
CASIPSGSWDEAFF
TGTGCCAGCATCCCATCCGGCAGCTGGGATGAAGCTTTCTTT
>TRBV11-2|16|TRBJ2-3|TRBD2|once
CASSPRLAGGPERQYF
TGTGCCAGCAGCCCGAGACTAGCGGGAGGGCCGGAGCGTCAGTATTTT
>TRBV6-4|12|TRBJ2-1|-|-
CASSERFNEQFF
TGTGCCAGCAGTGAACGGTTCAATGAGCAGTTCTTC
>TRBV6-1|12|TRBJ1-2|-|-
CASRHGEGGYTF
TGTGCCAGCAGACATGGAGAGGGTGGCTACACCTTC
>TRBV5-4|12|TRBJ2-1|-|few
CASSRDANEQFF
TGTGCCAGCAGCCGGGACGCCAATGAGCAGTTCTTC
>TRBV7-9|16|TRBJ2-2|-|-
CASSIHKGINTGELFF
TGTGCCAGCAGCATCCACAAGGGGATTAACACCGGGGAGCTGTTTTTT
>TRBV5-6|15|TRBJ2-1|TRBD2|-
CASSYGTSGYNEQFF
TGTGCCAGCAGCTACGGGACTAGCGGATACAATGAGCAGTTCTTC
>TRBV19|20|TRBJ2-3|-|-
CASSIGAPGRYEVNTDTQYF
TGTGCCAGTAGTATAGGAGCCCCGGGAAGATACGAGGTTAACACAGATACGCAGTATTTT
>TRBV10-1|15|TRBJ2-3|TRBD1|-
CASSEPGQGTDTQYF
TGCGCCAGCAGTGAGCCTGGACAGGGCACAGATACGCAGTATTTT
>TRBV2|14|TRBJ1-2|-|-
CASLADRTNYGYTF
TGTGCCAGCCTTGCCGACAGGACTAACTATGGCTACACCTTC
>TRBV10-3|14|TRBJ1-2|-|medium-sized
CAISETGRLYGYTF
TGTGCCATCAGTGAAACGGGACGGCTCTATGGCTACACCTTC
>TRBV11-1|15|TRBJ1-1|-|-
CASSFRGGGDTEAFF
TGTGCCAGCAGCTTTAGGGGTGGAGGGGACACTGAAGCTTTCTTT
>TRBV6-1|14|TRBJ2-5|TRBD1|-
CASRNGQGEETQYF
TGTGCCAGCAGAAACGGACAGGGAGAAGAGACCCAGTACTTC